These 28 T cell receptor beta chains were all obtained from the same sample, sequenced in a study of T cells expressing NK-cell markers. One entry per CDR3 protein, without DNA, is what TCRdb gives after re-calling the 5' RACE reads. The sample features about 540,000 distinct CDR3 sequences, with 3% to 4.5% in its top ten. Sequenced input: blood T cells: a sorted CD56 or NKG2C T cell subset, CD4+ or CD8+ T cells, or bulk PBMC T cells (not recorded which). These receptors all come from a man in his late teens or twenties in good health.

The chain employs TRBV6-5 and TRBJ2-5; TCRdb lists TRBD1, though no DNA is available to test this call. CDR3 size: 11 residues. Looked up from germline, CDR1 is MNHEY and CDR2 is SVGAGI. The chain's CDR3 is CAARGSETQYF.

The chain employs TRBV5-1 and TRBJ2-5; the D call of TRBD1 rests on TCRdb alone, since no DNA is present to check it. From germline, CDR1 is SGHRS and CDR2 YFSETQ. The CDR3 spans 14 residues. CDR3 protein: CASRGQISQETQYF. Filled out from reference TRBV5-1 and TRBJ2-5, the complete variable domain reads KAGVTQTPRYLIKTRGQQVTLSCSPISGHRSVSWYQQTPGQGLQFLFEYFSETQRNKGNFPGRFSGRQFSNSRSEMNVSTLELGDSALYLCASRGQISQETQYFGPGTRLLVL.

The J gene is TRBJ2-6, the V gene TRBV19; without DNA, the TCRdb call of TRBD1 cannot be checked. CDR3 length: 14 residues. Germline lookup yields CDR1 LNHDA and CDR2 SQIVND (reference sequence). The chain's CDR3 is CASNPGLVANVLTF.

This sequence joins TRBV30 and TRBJ2-1; the TCRdb call, TRBD2, lacks DNA for checking. The CDR3 sequence is 15 residues long. The germline V gene has CDR1 GTSNPN and CDR2 SVGIG (reference sequence). CDR3 residues: CAWSNLGGYYNEQFF.

The chain joins TRBV24-1 to TRBJ2-2; checking the TCRdb D call of TRBD1 is not possible without DNA. Germline CDR1 is KGHDR and CDR2 is SFDVKD. The CDR3 runs to 16 residues. Here the CDR3 reads CATSDPDRGKSGELFF.

The genes are TRBV20-1 and TRBJ2-1; checking the TCRdb D call of TRBD1 is not possible without DNA. The CDR3 has 14 residues. The V gene's germline CDR1 is DFQATT and CDR2 SNEGSKA (reference sequence). The CDR3 loop reads CSARGQVGDNEQFF.

V usage is TRBV29-1 and J usage is TRBJ2-1; with no DNA, the TCRdb D assignment of TRBD1 cannot be verified. Per germline, CDR1 SQVTM and CDR2 ANQGSEA. CDR3 length: 12 residues. This CDR3 is CSVVPPSGEQFF.

This chain uses TRBV20-1 with TRBJ1-4. This CDR3 has 14 amino acids. Germline V CDR1 and CDR2: DFQATT, SNEGSKA (reference sequence). The CDR3 region is CSARDLLANEKLFF.

The V gene is TRBV12-3 or TRBV12-4, the J gene TRBJ1-1; the TCRdb D gene call, TRBD1, has no DNA to confirm it. The CDR3 covers 14 residues. CDR3: CASTYRAMNTEAFF.

This rearrangement joins TRBV28 to TRBJ2-4; TCRdb designates TRBD1, a call that cannot be tested without DNA. Per germline, CDR1 MDHEN and CDR2 SYDVKM. There are 14 residues in the CDR3. The CDR3 reads CASPLGIGKNIQYF.

The rearrangement joins TRBV5-1 to TRBJ2-7; no DNA is available, so the TRBD2 call from TCRdb remains unchecked. The CDR3 spans 15 residues. Germline V gives CDR1 SGHRS, CDR2 YFSETQ. The CDR3 sequence is CASSFEGQEVGEQYF.

This chain joins TRBV5-6 and TRBJ1-2. The CDR3 is made up of 11 amino acids. Germline CDR1 SGHDT, CDR2 YYEEEE. CDR3 in amino acids: CASSLLGIYTF.

The V gene is TRBV7-8, the J gene TRBJ2-1; the D gene TCRdb calls, TRBD2, cannot be checked with no DNA. The CDR3 contains 15 residues. The germline V gene encodes CDR1 SGHVS and CDR2 FQNEAQ. The CDR3 sequence is CASSSLGEGLNEQFF.

This chain joins TRBV28 and TRBJ2-2. The germline V gene has CDR1 MDHEN and CDR2 SYDVKM. The CDR3 is 11 residues long. CDR3 residues: CASSPTSKLFF.

The rearrangement links TRBV12-3 or TRBV12-4 to TRBJ2-4; TCRdb indicates TRBD2, and absent DNA this call remains unverified. The CDR3 covers 15 residues. The CDR3 loop reads CASSRSWEAKNIQYF.

This chain uses TRBV25-1 with TRBJ2-3; TCRdb's D call, TRBD2, is unchecked because there is no DNA. Germline CDR1 and CDR2: MGHDK and SYGVNS. The CDR3 consists of 11 residues. The chain's CDR3 is CASTGVGTQYF.

V usage is TRBV4-2 and J usage is TRBJ2-5; the TCRdb D gene call, TRBD1, has no DNA to confirm it. This CDR3 contains 16 residues. Germline values: CDR1 LGHNA, CDR2 YNFKEQ. The CDR3 loop reads CASSQDGTGKVETQYF.

The chain uses TRBV5-1 and TRBJ2-7; the D call of TRBD2 rests on TCRdb alone, since no DNA is present to check it. CDR3 length: 16 amino acids. The germline V gene has CDR1 SGHRS and CDR2 YFSETQ. The CDR3 is CASSFGLAGLAYEQYF.

This CDR3 reads CASSPRIVQGKTDTQYF. This sequence joins TRBV11-2 and TRBJ2-3; TCRdb indicates TRBD1, and absent DNA this call remains unverified. Germline lookup yields CDR1 SGHAT and CDR2 FQNNGV. CDR3 length: 17 amino acids.

The V call is TRBV6-5, the J call TRBJ2-3; there is no DNA to check the TCRdb D call of TRBD1. In germline, CDR1 is MNHEY, CDR2 SVGAGI. The length of the CDR3 is 17 residues. This chain's CDR3 is CASSYTPQGFSTDTQYF.

J is TRBJ2-2 and V is TRBV12-3 or TRBV12-4; TCRdb picks TRBD1, but there is no DNA to check that call. This CDR3 is built from 15 residues. The CDR3 protein is CASSFVTGLSGELFF.

J is TRBJ1-6 and V is TRBV6-1; the D call of TRBD1 rests on TCRdb alone, since no DNA is present to check it. Per germline, CDR1 MNHNS and CDR2 SASEGT. There are 16 residues in the CDR3. CDR3 sequence reads: CASSVMTGSDNSPLHF.

The V gene is TRBV29-1, the J gene TRBJ1-2; TCRdb selects TRBD1, and the lack of DNA leaves this call unchecked. This CDR3 spans 13 amino acids. Germline assignment: CDR1 SQVTM and CDR2 ANQGSEA. CDR3 amino acids: CSVGQGFNYGYTF.

This sequence joins TRBV2 and TRBJ1-6; checking the TCRdb D call of TRBD1 is not possible without DNA. CDR1 and CDR2 from the germline V gene are SNHLY and FYNNEI. This CDR3 comprises 15 residues. CDR3 region: CASRRDSLYNSPLHF.

V is TRBV5-6 and J is TRBJ1-2; TCRdb reports TRBD1, a call that lacks DNA to check it against. The CDR3 loop spans 16 amino acids. Per the germline V gene, CDR1 is SGHDT and CDR2 is YYEEEE. CDR3 in amino acids: CASSLVVGGQGIGYTF. The complete variable domain, with remaining parts taken from reference TRBV5-6 and TRBJ1-2, reads DAGVTQSPTHLIKTRGQQVTLRCSPKSGHDTVSWYQQALGQGPQFIFQYYEEEERQRGNFPDRFSGHQFPNYSSELNVNALLLGDSALYLCASSLVVGGQGIGYTFGSGTRLTVV.

The chain carries TRBV20-1 and TRBJ1-6. CDR3 size: 15 residues. Germline CDR1 and CDR2: DFQATT and SNEGSKA (reference sequence). CDR3: CSARAVFPSDSPLHF.

The chain joins TRBV7-2 to TRBJ2-7; TCRdb names TRBD1, which stays unverified in the absence of DNA. The CDR3 consists of 13 residues. From germline, CDR1 is SGHTA and CDR2 FQGNSA. The CDR3 loop is CASSLRDKPEQYF.

The J gene is TRBJ2-7, the V gene TRBV28; as DNA is missing, the TRBD2 call by TCRdb cannot be tested. CDR3 size: 18 residues. Germline-derived CDR1 and CDR2 are MDHEN and SYDVKM. This CDR3 is CASSPLPGLAGTSYEQYF.